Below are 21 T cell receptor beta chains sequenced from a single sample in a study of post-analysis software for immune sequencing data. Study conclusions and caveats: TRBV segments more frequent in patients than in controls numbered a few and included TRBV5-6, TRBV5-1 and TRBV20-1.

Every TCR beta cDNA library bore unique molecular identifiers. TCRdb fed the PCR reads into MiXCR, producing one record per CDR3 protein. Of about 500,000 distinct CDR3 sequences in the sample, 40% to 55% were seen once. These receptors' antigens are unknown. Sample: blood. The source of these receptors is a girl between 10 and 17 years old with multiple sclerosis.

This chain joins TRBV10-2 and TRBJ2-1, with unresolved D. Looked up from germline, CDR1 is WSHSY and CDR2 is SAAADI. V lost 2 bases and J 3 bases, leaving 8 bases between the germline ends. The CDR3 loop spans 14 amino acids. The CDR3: CASSEVASYNEQFF. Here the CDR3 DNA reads TGCGCCAGCAGTGAGGTCGCTAGCTACAATGAGCAGTTCTTC.

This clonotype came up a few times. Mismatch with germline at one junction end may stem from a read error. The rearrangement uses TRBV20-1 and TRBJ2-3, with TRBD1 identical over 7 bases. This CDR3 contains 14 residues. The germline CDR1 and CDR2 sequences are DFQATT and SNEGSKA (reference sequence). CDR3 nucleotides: TGCAGTGCTAGGGGACAGCGTGGCACAGATGCGCAGTATTTT. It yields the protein CSARGQRGTDAQYF.

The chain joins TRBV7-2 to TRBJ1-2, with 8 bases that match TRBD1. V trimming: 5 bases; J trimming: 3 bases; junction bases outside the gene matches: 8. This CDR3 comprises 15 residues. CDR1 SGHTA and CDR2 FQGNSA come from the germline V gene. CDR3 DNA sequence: TGTGCCAGCAGCCCTCGGACAGGGACGGACTATGGCTACACCTTC. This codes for CASSPRTGTDYGYTF. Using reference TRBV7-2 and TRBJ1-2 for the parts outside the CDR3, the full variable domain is GAGVSQSPSNKVTEKGKDVELRCDPISGHTALYWYRQSLGQGLEFLIYFQGNSAPDKSGLPSDRFSAERTGGSVSTLTIQRTQQEDSAVYLCASSPRTGTDYGYTFGSGTRLTVV.

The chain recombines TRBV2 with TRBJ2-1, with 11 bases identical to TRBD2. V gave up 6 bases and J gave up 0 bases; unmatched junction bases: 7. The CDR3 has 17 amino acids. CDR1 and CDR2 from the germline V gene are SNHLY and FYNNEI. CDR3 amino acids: CASSRLAGYNSYNEQFF. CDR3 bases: TGTGCCAGCAGCAGACTAGCGGGGTATAACTCCTACAATGAGCAGTTCTTC.

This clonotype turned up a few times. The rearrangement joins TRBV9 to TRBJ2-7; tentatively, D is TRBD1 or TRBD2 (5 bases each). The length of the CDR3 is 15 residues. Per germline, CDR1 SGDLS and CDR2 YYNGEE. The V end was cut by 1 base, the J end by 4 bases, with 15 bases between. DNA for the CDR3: TGTGCCAGCAGCGTAAGAGAGGGGAAAGGTTACGAGCAGTACTTC. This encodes CASSVREGKGYEQYF.

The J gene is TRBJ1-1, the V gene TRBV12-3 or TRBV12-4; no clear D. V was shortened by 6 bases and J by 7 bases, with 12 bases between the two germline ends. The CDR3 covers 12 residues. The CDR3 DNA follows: TGTGCCAGCAGCCTTGAGGTGGGTGAAGCTTTCTTT. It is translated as CASSLEVGEAFF.

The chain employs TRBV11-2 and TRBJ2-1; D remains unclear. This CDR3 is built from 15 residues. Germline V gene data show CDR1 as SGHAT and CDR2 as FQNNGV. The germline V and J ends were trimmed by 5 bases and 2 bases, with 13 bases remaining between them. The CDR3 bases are TGTGCCAGCAGCCGACCTCTCGATGCCTACAATGAGCAGTTCTTC. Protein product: CASSRPLDAYNEQFF.

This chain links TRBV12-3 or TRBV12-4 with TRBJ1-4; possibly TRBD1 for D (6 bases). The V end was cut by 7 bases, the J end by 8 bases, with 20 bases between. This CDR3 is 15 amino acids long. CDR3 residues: CASNVQGGVREKLFF. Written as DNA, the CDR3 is TGTGCCAGCAACGTACAGGGAGGCGTCAGGGAAAAACTGTTTTTT.

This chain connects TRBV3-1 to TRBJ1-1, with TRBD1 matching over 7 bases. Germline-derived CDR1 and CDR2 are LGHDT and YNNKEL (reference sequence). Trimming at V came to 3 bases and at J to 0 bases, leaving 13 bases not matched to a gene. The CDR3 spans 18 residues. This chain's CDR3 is CASSHPLGQTKLNTEAFF. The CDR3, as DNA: TGTGCCAGCAGCCACCCCCTGGGACAGACTAAACTGAACACTGAAGCTTTCTTT.

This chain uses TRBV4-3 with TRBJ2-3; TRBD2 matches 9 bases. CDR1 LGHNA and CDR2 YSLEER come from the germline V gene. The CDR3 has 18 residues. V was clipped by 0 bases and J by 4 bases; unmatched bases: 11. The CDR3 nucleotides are TGCGCCAGCAGCCAAGAAGTCGGCGGGAGGGTACGGGCAGATACGCAGTATTTT. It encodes CASSQEVGGRVRADTQYF.

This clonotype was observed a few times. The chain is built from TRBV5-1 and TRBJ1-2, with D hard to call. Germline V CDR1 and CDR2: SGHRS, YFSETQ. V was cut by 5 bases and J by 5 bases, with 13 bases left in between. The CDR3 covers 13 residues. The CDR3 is CASRERVGYGYTF. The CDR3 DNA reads TGCGCCAGCAGAGAGAGGGTTGGGTATGGCTACACCTTC.

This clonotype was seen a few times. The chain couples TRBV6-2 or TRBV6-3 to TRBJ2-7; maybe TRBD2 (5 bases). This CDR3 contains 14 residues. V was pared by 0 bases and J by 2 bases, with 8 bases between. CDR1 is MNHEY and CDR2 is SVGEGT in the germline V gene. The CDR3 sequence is CASSYSPEAYEQYF. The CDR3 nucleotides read TGTGCCAGCAGTTACTCCCCGGAGGCCTACGAGCAGTACTTC.

The CDR3 DNA sequence: TGTGCCAGCACCTTTCGGCCCAACGATTACAATGAGCAGTTCTTC. It is translated as CASTFRPNDYNEQFF. The V gene is TRBV28, the J gene TRBJ2-1, with D uncertain. With 7 bases removed from V and 4 bases from J, the gap between germline ends came to 17 bases. The CDR3 length is 15 residues. In germline, CDR1 is MDHEN, CDR2 SYDVKM.

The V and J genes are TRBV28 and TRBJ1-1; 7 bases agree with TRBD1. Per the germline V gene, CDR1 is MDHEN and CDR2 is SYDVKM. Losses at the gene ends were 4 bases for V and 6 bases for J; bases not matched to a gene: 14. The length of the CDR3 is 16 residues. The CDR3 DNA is TGTGCCAGCAGTTCGGGGGCCGACAGGGTAGGTCCTGAAGCTTTCTTT. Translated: CASSSGADRVGPEAFF.

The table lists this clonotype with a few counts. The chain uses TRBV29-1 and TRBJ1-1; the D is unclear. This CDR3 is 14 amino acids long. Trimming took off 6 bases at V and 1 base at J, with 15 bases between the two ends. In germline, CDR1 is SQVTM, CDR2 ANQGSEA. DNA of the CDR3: TGCAGCGTGCGGTGGGAGACCCAGAACACTGAAGCTTTCTTT. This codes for CSVRWETQNTEAFF.

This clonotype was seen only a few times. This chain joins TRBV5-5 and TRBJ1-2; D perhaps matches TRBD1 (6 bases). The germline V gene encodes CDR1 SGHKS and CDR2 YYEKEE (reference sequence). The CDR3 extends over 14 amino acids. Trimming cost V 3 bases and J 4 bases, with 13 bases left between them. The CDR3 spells CASSSNTGLYGYTF. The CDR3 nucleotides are TGTGCCAGCAGCTCGAACACAGGGCTCTATGGCTACACCTTC.

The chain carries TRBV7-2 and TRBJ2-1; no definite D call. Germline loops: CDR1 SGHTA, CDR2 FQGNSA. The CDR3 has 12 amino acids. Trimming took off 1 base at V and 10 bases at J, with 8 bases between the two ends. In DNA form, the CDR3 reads TGTGCCAGCAGCTTAGTGTCCCGAGAGCAGTTCTTC. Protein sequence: CASSLVSREQFF.

The CDR3 coding sequence is TGTGCCAGCAGTTTTGACAGGAAGATCTATGGCTACACCTTC. Protein: CASSFDRKIYGYTF. The rearrangement joins TRBV6-5 to TRBJ1-2; D perhaps matches TRBD1 (6 bases). The CDR3 has 14 residues. The V gene lost 4 bases and the J gene lost 4 bases, with 13 bases spanning the gap. CDR1 and CDR2 (germline): MNHEY, SVGAGI.

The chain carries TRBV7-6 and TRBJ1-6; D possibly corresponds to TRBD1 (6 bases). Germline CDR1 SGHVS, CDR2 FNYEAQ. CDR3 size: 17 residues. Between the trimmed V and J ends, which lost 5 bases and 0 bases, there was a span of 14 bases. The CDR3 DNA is TGTGCCAGCAGCCCGCGCAGGGGCGGCTCCTATAATTCACCCCTCCACTTT. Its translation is CASSPRRGGSYNSPLHF.

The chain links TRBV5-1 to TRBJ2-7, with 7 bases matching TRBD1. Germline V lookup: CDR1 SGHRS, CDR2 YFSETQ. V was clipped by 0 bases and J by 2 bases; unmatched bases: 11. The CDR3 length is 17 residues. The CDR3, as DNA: TGCGCCAGCAGCTTGGGCCCTACCGGGACAGTACCCTACGAGCAGTACTTC. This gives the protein CASSLGPTGTVPYEQYF.

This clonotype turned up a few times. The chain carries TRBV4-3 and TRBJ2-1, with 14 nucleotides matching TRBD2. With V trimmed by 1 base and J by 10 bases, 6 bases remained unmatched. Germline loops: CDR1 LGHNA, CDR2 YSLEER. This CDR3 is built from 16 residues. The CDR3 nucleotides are TGCGCCAGCAGCCAAGGTGGACTAGCGGGAGGTGGAGAGCAGTTCTTC. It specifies CASSQGGLAGGGEQFF.